Listed here are 28 T cell receptor beta chains from one sample, sequenced in a study of blood T cell repertoires in COVID-19. Data came from immunoSEQ multiplex PCR; TCRdb stores just in-frame clones and leaves some out. Of 200,000 to 250,000 clones in the sample, over 70% were seen once. Sequencing was carried out using PBMCs or T cells enriched from blood (not recorded which). Source of these receptors: a young woman who had been exposed to COVID-19.

The V and J genes are TRBV30 and TRBJ1-5; the D gene is possibly TRBD1 (6 bases). The CDR3 spans 15 residues. The V and J ends lost 2 bases and 1 base respectively, with 12 bases between them. Germline loops: CDR1 GTSNPN, CDR2 SVGIG (reference sequence). In nucleotides, the CDR3 is TGTGCCTGGAGTCTCGGGACAACAAGCAATCAGCCCCAGCATTTT. Translated, it gives CAWSLGTTSNQPQHF.

This rearrangement joins TRBV9 to TRBJ1-4; D is perhaps TRBD1 (6 bases). Germline V lookup: CDR1 SGDLS, CDR2 YYNGEE. The V and J ends lost 0 bases and 6 bases respectively, with 15 bases between them. CDR3 length equals 16 residues. The CDR3 nucleotides are TGTGCCAGCAGCGTAGGGCCCTACAGGGCCGATGAAAAACTGTTTTTT. The encoded protein is CASSVGPYRADEKLFF.

This rearrangement joins TRBV28 to TRBJ2-7; 9 bases are a match to TRBD2. The CDR3 totals 14 residues. V shed 8 bases and J 3 bases; nucleotides not matched to a gene: 8. The germline CDR1 and CDR2 sequences are MDHEN and SYDVKM. The CDR3 loop is CASSRGGRGYEQYF. DNA for the CDR3: TGTGCCAGCTCCAGGGGCGGGAGGGGCTACGAGCAGTACTTC. Full variable domain (remainder filled in from reference TRBV28 and TRBJ2-7): DVKVTQSSRYLVKRTGEKVFLECVQDMDHENMFWYRQDPGLGLRLIYFSYDVKMKEKGDIPEGYSVSREKKERFSLILESASTNQTSMYLCASSRGGRGYEQYFGPGTRLTVT.

The genes are TRBV5-4 and TRBJ1-4; D not certain. Germline V gene sequence: CDR1 SGHNT, CDR2 YYREEE (reference sequence). The length of the CDR3 is 15 residues. Trimming stripped 0 bases from V and 0 bases from J, with 6 bases between. This CDR3 reads CASSLAPATNEKLFF. The CDR3 DNA sequence: TGTGCCAGCAGCTTGGCCCCGGCAACTAATGAAAAACTGTTTTTT.

The chain employs TRBV19 and TRBJ2-5; perhaps TRBD1 as D (5 bases). CDR3 size: 17 residues. Germline CDR1 LNHDA, CDR2 SQIVND (reference sequence). V lost 1 base, J lost 5 bases, and 20 bases lay in between. CDR3 DNA: TGTGCCAGTAGTATAGGTTCCAGGGTGGTGCCTAGGGAGACCCAGTACTTC. This translates into CASSIGSRVVPRETQYF.

This chain connects TRBV2 to TRBJ2-1; D is perhaps TRBD2 (5 bases). Germline lookup yields CDR1 SNHLY and CDR2 FYNNEI. The ends were cut back, 7 bases at V and 7 bases at J, with 11 bases in the middle. The CDR3 is made up of 12 amino acids. The CDR3 bases are TGTGCCAGCACGCTAGCCCCAAATGAGCAGTTCTTC. Protein product: CASTLAPNEQFF.

V usage is TRBV27 and J usage is TRBJ2-3; 13 nucleotides line up with TRBD2. The CDR3 is made up of 13 amino acids. V lost 4 bases, J lost 11 bases, and 3 bases stayed unmatched. Germline loops: CDR1 MNHEY, CDR2 SMNVEV (reference sequence). The CDR3 reads CASSSGTSGMQYF. CDR3 sequence (DNA): TGTGCCAGCAGTTCCGGGACTAGCGGGATGCAGTATTTT.

The genes are TRBV4-2 and TRBJ1-2, with D unresolved. The CDR3 is 15 amino acids. V lost 1 base and J 4 bases, leaving 13 bases between the germline ends. In germline, CDR1 is LGHNA, CDR2 YNFKEQ. CDR3 DNA sequence: TGTGCCAGCAGCCAAGGATCGGAGACCCCCTATGGCTACACCTTC. As protein: CASSQGSETPYGYTF.

This rearrangement joins TRBV19 to TRBJ2-3, with TRBD2 identical over 13 bases. The CDR3 length is 17 residues. V was clipped by 3 bases and J by 5 bases; unmatched bases: 8. Germline CDR1 reads LNHDA; CDR2 reads SQIVND (reference sequence). The CDR3 DNA follows: TGTGCCAGTAGTATGGGGGTACGACTAGCGGGAGGAGATACGCAGTATTTT. Its translation is CASSMGVRLAGGDTQYF.

The chain couples TRBV5-1 to TRBJ2-1; D possibly corresponds to TRBD2 (6 bases). The CDR3 has 19 residues. Germline assignment: CDR1 SGHRS and CDR2 YFSETQ. The V gene lost 4 bases and the J gene lost 3 bases, with 26 bases spanning the gap. The CDR3 region has the DNA TGCGCCAGCAGCCATTTCCGGGGGAGGCTAGCTTCCTTCTACAATGAGCAGTTCTTC. Protein: CASSHFRGRLASFYNEQFF.

This chain joins TRBV7-2 and TRBJ1-2; 9 positions match TRBD1. The CDR3 spans 15 residues. The V and J ends lost 6 bases and 4 bases, in that order; junction bases with no gene match: 9. The germline V gene encodes CDR1 SGHTA and CDR2 FQGNSA. CDR3 sequence: CASSATGGVSYGYTF. The CDR3 DNA is TGTGCCAGCAGTGCGACAGGGGGGGTTAGCTATGGCTACACCTTC.

The V call is TRBV2, the J call TRBJ1-5; 8 bases line up with TRBD1. There are 14 residues in the CDR3. CDR1 is SNHLY and CDR2 is FYNNEI in the germline V gene. After removal of 4 bases from V and 9 bases from J, the junction contained 8 bases not matched to a gene. The CDR3 sequence: CASSVAQGGSPQHF. CDR3 in DNA: TGTGCCAGCAGTGTAGCACAGGGGGGTTCGCCCCAGCATTTT.

This clone was observed once. This rearrangement joins TRBV5-1 to TRBJ2-5; TRBD2 agrees at 11 bases. Germline V lookup: CDR1 SGHRS, CDR2 YFSETQ. The CDR3 spans 16 residues. J lost 7 bases, V lost 4 bases, and 12 bases had no gene match. The chain's CDR3 is CASSDGLAGLRGTQYF. CDR3 sequence (DNA): TGCGCCAGCAGCGACGGACTAGCGGGCCTTCGAGGGACCCAGTACTTC.

The V call is TRBV7-2, the J call TRBJ2-5; possibly TRBD1 for D (5 bases). Trimming removed 2 bases at V and 2 bases at J, with 15 bases between. The CDR3 is 16 amino acids. CDR1 is SGHTA and CDR2 is FQGNSA in the germline V gene. The CDR3: CASSLRLRQIQETQYF. The CDR3 DNA is TGTGCCAGCAGCTTAAGGTTAAGACAGATACAAGAGACCCAGTACTTC.

The chain carries TRBV5-4 and TRBJ2-5, with a tentative D call TRBD1 (5 bases). The CDR3 extends over 14 amino acids. Germline V CDR1 and CDR2: SGHNT, YYREEE (reference sequence). Trimming shortened V by 0 bases and J by 2 bases, and 8 bases separated the two germline ends. CDR3 residues: CASSLDRLQETQYF. The CDR3 DNA follows: TGTGCCAGCAGCTTGGACAGGCTGCAAGAGACCCAGTACTTC.

CDR3 sequence reads: CASSKHGTRAYEQYF. For the CDR3, the DNA is TGTGCCAGCAGCAAGCACGGGACTAGGGCTTACGAGCAGTACTTC. V usage is TRBV5-6 and J usage is TRBJ2-7; 8 bases are a match to TRBD2. Per the germline V gene, CDR1 is SGHDT and CDR2 is YYEEEE. The CDR3 totals 15 residues. With V trimmed by 4 bases and J by 4 bases, 10 bases remained unmatched.

The V gene is TRBV3-1 (or the pseudogene TRBV3-2), the J gene TRBJ1-2; D is undetermined. This CDR3 spans 14 amino acids. The germline gives CDR1 LGHDT, CDR2 YNNKEL (reference sequence). The V and J ends lost 4 bases and 1 base respectively, with 10 bases between them. Here the CDR3 DNA reads TGTGCCAGCAGCCCGGGGAGTCATAACTATGGCTACACCTTC. Translated: CASSPGSHNYGYTF.

The chain has TRBV12-3 or TRBV12-4 and TRBJ1-1; no reliable D call. This CDR3 has 11 amino acids. The V gene lost 5 bases and the J gene lost 8 bases, with 9 bases spanning the gap. The CDR3 DNA follows: TGTGCCAGCAGTACTAAATTAGAAGCTTTCTTT. Protein product: CASSTKLEAFF.

V usage is TRBV5-6 and J usage is TRBJ1-1; TRBD1 agrees at 8 bases. Germline CDR1 reads SGHDT; CDR2 reads YYEEEE. This CDR3 is built from 13 residues. V lost 2 bases, J lost 7 bases, and 4 bases stayed unmatched. CDR3 coding DNA: TGTGCCAGCAGCTTAGGGGACAGGATTGAAGCTTTCTTT. Encoded protein: CASSLGDRIEAFF.

V usage is TRBV11-2 and J usage is TRBJ2-1; 8 bases line up with TRBD2. Germline V lookup: CDR1 SGHAT, CDR2 FQNNGV. The V segment lost 4 bases and the J segment 10 bases; nucleotides outside the gene matches: 18. The CDR3 is 17 amino acids. The CDR3 reads CASSSQLGAGERGEQFF. The CDR3 region has the DNA TGTGCCAGCAGCTCGCAGTTAGGAGCGGGAGAGCGGGGAGAGCAGTTCTTC.

The chain uses TRBV19 and TRBJ2-2; 9 positions match TRBD1. V dropped 3 bases and J dropped 3; count of bases not matched to a gene: 11. Germline values: CDR1 LNHDA, CDR2 SQIVND (reference sequence). The CDR3 is made up of 18 amino acids. The CDR3 DNA reads as TGTGCCAGTAGTATCTTGCTTTGGCGACAGGGGGACACCGGGGAGCTGTTTTTT. It is translated as CASSILLWRQGDTGELFF.

The CDR3 here is CASSPGGVRFYTF. CDR3 sequence (DNA): TGTGCCAGCAGCCCCGGGGGGGTCCGGTTCTACACCTTC. The chain links TRBV3-1 (or the pseudogene TRBV3-2) to TRBJ1-2, with D possibly matching TRBD1 (5 bases). This CDR3 comprises 13 residues. Per germline, CDR1 LGHDT and CDR2 YNNKEL (reference sequence). The ends were cut back, 4 bases at V and 10 bases at J, with 16 bases in the middle.

This clone was seen just once. The chain employs TRBV7-9 and TRBJ2-3, with unresolved D. CDR1 and CDR2 (germline): SEHNR, FQNEAQ (reference sequence). The V end lost 5 bases, the J end lost 0 bases, and 6 bases lay between the germline ends. The CDR3 is 13 residues long. The CDR3 DNA sequence: TGTGCCAGCAGCCCCTCTAGCACAGATACGCAGTATTTT. This encodes CASSPSSTDTQYF. Using reference TRBV7-9 and TRBJ2-3 for the parts outside the CDR3, the full variable domain is DTGVSQNPRHKITKRGQNVTFRCDPISEHNRLYWYRQTLGQGPEFLTYFQNEAQLEKSRLLSDRFSAERPKGSFSTLEIQRTEQGDSAMYLCASSPSSTDTQYFGPGTRLTVL.

The chain recombines TRBV5-1 with TRBJ2-7; 15 bases line up with TRBD2. Germline V gene data show CDR1 as SGHRS and CDR2 as YFSETQ. Trimming removed 7 bases from V and 4 bases from J; junction bases left unmatched: 9. CDR3 length: 16 amino acids. CDR3 in DNA: TGCGCCAGCGGCCCCGGGACTAGCGGGAGGAGGTACGAGCAGTACTTC. Translated: CASGPGTSGRRYEQYF.

The genes are TRBV6-5 and TRBJ1-1, with 8 bases that match TRBD1. V trimming: 6 bases; J trimming: 4 bases; junction bases outside the gene matches: 7. CDR3 length equals 14 residues. CDR1 and CDR2 from the germline V gene are MNHEY and SVGAGI. CDR3 sequence: CASRGTGRVTEAFF. CDR3 coding DNA: TGTGCCAGCAGGGGGACAGGTCGGGTCACTGAAGCTTTCTTT.

CDR3 bases: TGTGCCACCAGCCCGGGGGACAGGGGCAATCAGCCCCAGCATTTT. Protein sequence: CATSPGDRGNQPQHF. The chain couples TRBV15 to TRBJ1-5; 9 bases are shared with TRBD1. CDR1 and CDR2 from the germline V gene are LNHNV and YYDKDF (reference sequence). CDR3 length equals 15 residues. Trimming took 5 bases from V and 2 from J; bases not matched to a gene: 4.

V usage is TRBV6-1 and J usage is TRBJ2-3, with 7 positions matching TRBD2. Germline V gene lookup returns CDR1 MNHNS and CDR2 SASEGT. The CDR3 sequence is 16 residues long. The trim removed 4 bases at V and 1 base at J, leaving 8 bases unmatched. The chain's CDR3 is CASSARVAGGTDTQYF. CDR3 bases: TGTGCCAGCAGTGCCCGGGTAGCGGGTGGCACAGATACGCAGTATTTT.

The CDR3 here is CASSSWFGTAYEQYF. Here the CDR3 DNA reads TGTGCCAGCAGTTCTTGGTTTGGGACAGCCTACGAGCAGTACTTC. The J gene is TRBJ2-7, the V gene TRBV27, with 7 positions matching TRBD1. There are 15 residues in the CDR3. Trimming at V came to 4 bases and at J to 2 bases, leaving 8 bases not matched to a gene. The V gene's germline CDR1 is MNHEY and CDR2 SMNVEV (reference sequence).